This TCR beta chain was documented in a study of Graves' ophthalmopathy and Graves' hyperthyroidism. Overall study: Peripheral blood sampling occurred at initial diagnosis, before any treatment.

Pregnancy or lactation, uncontrolled infections and other autoimmune diseases were grounds for excluding patients. Establishment of the diagnosis relied upon clinical symptoms, serum thyroxine, TRAb, thyroid ultrasound and orbital computed tomography. The PBMCs used were ones drawn from about 9.2 ml of fresh peripheral blood. For repertoire sequencing, the TCR beta CDR3 regions were amplified from RNA transcripts. The first-round RT-PCR employed HTBI primers together with the Qiagen OneStep RT-PCR kit. A multiplex PCR was then performed as the second round. TCRdb called the multiplex PCR reads again in MiXCR, with one record for every CDR3 protein. The table has under 400,000 distinct CDR3 sequences, roughly 17% seen once; the top ten hold 9% to 15%. Details on this clonotype: Germline and junction disagree at one end, which may indicate a read error.

The TCR was taken from an adult man with Graves' ophthalmopathy. The sequencing input was peripheral blood.

DNA for the CDR3: TGCGCCTGGAGTGCGGGACTTTCGGACACTGAAGCTTTCTTT. Its protein is CAWSAGLSDTEAFF. This chain joins TRBV30 and TRBJ1-1; TRBD1 might be the D (5 bases). From germline, CDR1 is GTSNPN and CDR2 SVGIG (reference sequence). This CDR3 region has 14 residues.